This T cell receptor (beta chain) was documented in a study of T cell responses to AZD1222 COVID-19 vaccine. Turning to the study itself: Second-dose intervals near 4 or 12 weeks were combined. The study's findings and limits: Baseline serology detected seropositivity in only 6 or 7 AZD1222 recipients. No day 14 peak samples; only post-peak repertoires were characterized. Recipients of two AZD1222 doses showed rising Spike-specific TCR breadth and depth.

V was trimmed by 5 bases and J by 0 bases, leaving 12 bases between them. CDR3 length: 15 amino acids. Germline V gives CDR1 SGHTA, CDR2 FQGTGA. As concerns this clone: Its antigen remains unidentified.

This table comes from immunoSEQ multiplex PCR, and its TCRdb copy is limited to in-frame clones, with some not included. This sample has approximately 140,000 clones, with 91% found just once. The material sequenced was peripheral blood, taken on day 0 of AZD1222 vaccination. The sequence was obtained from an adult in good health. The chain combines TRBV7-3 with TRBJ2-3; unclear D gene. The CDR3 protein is CASSPTGTSTDTQYF. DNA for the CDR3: TGTGCCAGCAGCCCGACCGGAACTAGCACAGATACGCAGTATTTT.